These 24 T cell receptor beta chains came from one sample sequenced in a study of control samples from healthy donors and cancer patients. Sequencing used immunoSEQ multiplex PCR; TCRdb keeps in-frame clones, though not all of them. Of around 130,000 clones listed, around 90% are singletons. The specimen sequenced was blood. Receptor source: a man between 18 and 35 years old in good health.

The V call is TRBV27, the J call TRBJ1-1; 7 nucleotides match TRBD1. This CDR3 is built from 12 residues. Per the germline V gene, CDR1 is MNHEY and CDR2 is SMNVEV (reference sequence). V shed 2 bases, J shed 6 bases, and the junction held 0 bases outside the gene matches. In nucleotides, the CDR3 is TGTGCCAGCAGTTTACAGGGGGCTGAAGCTTTCTTT. Encoded protein: CASSLQGAEAFF.

This rearrangement joins TRBV6-4 to TRBJ2-1; D is unclear. In germline, CDR1 is MRHNA, CDR2 SNTAGT. V lost 0 bases and J 4 bases, leaving 13 bases between the germline ends. The length of the CDR3 is 16 residues. CDR3 residues: CASSDSAAAAYNEQFF. The CDR3 nucleotides read TGTGCCAGCAGTGACTCCGCCGCGGCGGCTTACAATGAGCAGTTCTTC.

The chain couples TRBV11-2 to TRBJ2-5; the D is unclear. Germline V gene sequence: CDR1 SGHAT, CDR2 FQNNGV. CDR3 length: 13 amino acids. The V end was cut by 10 bases, the J end by 5 bases, with 17 bases between. CDR3 region: CAISPVGRETQYF. The CDR3 region has the DNA TGTGCCATCAGTCCCGTGGGCAGGGAGACCCAGTACTTC.

The J gene is TRBJ1-1, the V gene TRBV29-1; D not certain. Germline-derived CDR1 and CDR2 are SQVTM and ANQGSEA. CDR3 length equals 13 residues. Trimming removed 4 bases at V and 2 bases at J, with 11 bases between. CDR3 amino acids: CSVARQINTEAFF. The CDR3 coding sequence is TGCAGCGTTGCGAGGCAGATAAACACTGAAGCTTTCTTT.

The chain carries TRBV19 and TRBJ1-3, with TRBD1 matching 8 bases. The V gene end was trimmed by 4 bases and the J gene end by 2 bases; junction bases not matched to a gene: 10. The CDR3 totals 17 residues. Germline lookup yields CDR1 LNHDA and CDR2 SQIVND (reference sequence). CDR3 nucleotides: TGTGCCAGTAGTACCAAGAGGACAGGGATCACTGGAAACACCATATATTTT. Amino acids: CASSTKRTGITGNTIYF.

The V and J genes are TRBV9 and TRBJ2-1; 7 nucleotides align to TRBD1. Losses at the gene ends were 3 bases for V and 5 bases for J; bases not matched to a gene: 8. CDR3 length: 15 residues. Germline loops: CDR1 SGDLS, CDR2 YYNGEE. The CDR3 coding sequence is TGTGCCAGCAGCGCGGGACAGCCGAACCACAATGAGCAGTTCTTC. Its protein product is CASSAGQPNHNEQFF.

The rearrangement uses TRBV13 and TRBJ2-7; D is uncertain. The CDR3 covers 14 residues. Trimming shortened V by 0 bases and J by 2 bases, and 8 bases separated the two germline ends. Germline V gives CDR1 PRHDT, CDR2 FYEKMQ (reference sequence). CDR3 DNA sequence: TGTGCCAGCAGCTTAGGGGTTACCACCTACGAGCAGTACTTC. It yields the protein CASSLGVTTYEQYF. Filled out from reference TRBV13 and TRBJ2-7, the complete variable domain reads AAGVIQSPRHLIKEKRETATLKCYPIPRHDTVYWYQQGPGQDPQFLISFYEKMQSDKGSIPDRFSAQQFSDYHSELNMSSLELGDSALYFCASSLGVTTYEQYFGPGTRLTVT.

This clone was recorded once. The chain is built from TRBV19 and TRBJ1-4, with D maybe TRBD1 (5 bases). Trimming shortened V by 5 bases and J by 2 bases, and 15 bases separated the two germline ends. Germline loops: CDR1 LNHDA, CDR2 SQIVND (reference sequence). The CDR3 is 16 residues long. CDR3 DNA: TGTGCCAGTAGTCCGGGACGGCCGGCTACTAATGAAAAACTGTTTTTT. The encoded protein is CASSPGRPATNEKLFF.

V is TRBV5-4 and J is TRBJ2-7; 7 positions agree with TRBD1. With 0 bases clipped from V and 7 bases from J, the junction kept 4 bases outside the gene matches. This CDR3 has 13 amino acids. Germline values: CDR1 SGHNT, CDR2 YYREEE (reference sequence). This CDR3 is CASSLGQGEEQYF. In nucleotides, the CDR3 is TGTGCCAGCAGCTTGGGACAGGGAGAAGAGCAGTACTTC.

The count of this clone is one. The chain joins TRBV29-1 to TRBJ1-1; TRBD1 is a possible D gene (5 bases). Germline V gives CDR1 SQVTM, CDR2 ANQGSEA. This CDR3 is built from 13 residues. V was pared by 8 bases and J by 1 base, with 14 bases between. CDR3 protein: CSTRQFGNTEAFF. The CDR3 bases are TGCAGCACCAGACAGTTTGGGAACACTGAAGCTTTCTTT. Looking up the rest from reference TRBV29-1 and TRBJ1-1 gives the full variable domain: SAVISQKPSRDICQRGTSLTIQCQVDSQVTMMFWYRQQPGQSLTLIATANQGSEATYESGFVIDKFPISRPNLTFSTLTVSNMSPEDSSIYLCSTRQFGNTEAFFGQGTRLTVV.

This chain uses TRBV4-1 with TRBJ1-1; D call uncertain. Germline CDR1 reads MGHRA; CDR2 reads YSYEKL. Trimming pared 0 bases from V and 7 bases from J, leaving 12 bases between. CDR3 size: 14 residues. The CDR3 DNA sequence: TGCGCCAGCAGCCAAGATCCGGGGTTGGTTGAAGCTTTCTTT. Translated, it gives CASSQDPGLVEAFF.

The chain links TRBV11-3 to TRBJ2-3; 9 bases are a match to TRBD2. The germline V gene has CDR1 SGHNT and CDR2 YENEEA. V shed 5 bases and J 3 bases; nucleotides not matched to a gene: 6. This CDR3 comprises 15 residues. CDR3 sequence: CASSLVAGDTDTQYF. DNA of the CDR3: TGTGCCAGCAGCCTAGTAGCGGGAGATACAGATACGCAGTATTTT.

CDR3 coding DNA: TGTGCCAGTAGTATGTCACTCCTTCGCAATGAGCAGTTCTTC. Its translation: CASSMSLLRNEQFF. The genes are TRBV19 and TRBJ2-1; D gene uncertain. Between the trimmed V and J ends, which lost 3 bases and 6 bases, there was a span of 12 bases. CDR1 LNHDA and CDR2 SQIVND come from the germline V gene (reference sequence). The CDR3 spans 14 residues.

The chain employs TRBV19 and TRBJ1-2; 7 bases are shared with TRBD1. There are 17 residues in the CDR3. The germline gives CDR1 LNHDA, CDR2 SQIVND (reference sequence). J was trimmed by 4 bases and V by 4 bases; bases with no gene match: 15. CDR3 nucleotide sequence: TGTGCCAGTAGTAAGGGACAGTCGCCGGGGGGTATCTATGGCTACACCTTC. Protein sequence: CASSKGQSPGGIYGYTF.

V gene TRBV29-1 combines with J gene TRBJ1-2; perhaps TRBD1 as D (5 bases). Germline V CDR1 and CDR2: SQVTM, ANQGSEA. Between the trimmed V and J ends, which lost 8 bases and 8 bases, there was a span of 21 bases. The CDR3 is made up of 13 amino acids. In DNA form, the CDR3 reads TGCAGCTCCCGGGGTGCGGGGGAAGGAGGCTACACCTTC. Its protein is CSSRGAGEGGYTF.

V is TRBV5-5 and J is TRBJ2-5, with D hard to call. CDR3 length equals 13 residues. Looked up from germline, CDR1 is SGHKS and CDR2 is YYEKEE (reference sequence). V was trimmed by 2 bases and J by 3 bases, leaving 8 bases between them. CDR3 in DNA: TGTGCCAGCAGCTTTTCTACTGAAGAGACCCAGTACTTC. This encodes CASSFSTEETQYF.

The CDR3 DNA sequence: TGCGCCAGCAGAGGACAGGTATCTAACTATGGCTACACCTTC. Translating it yields CASRGQVSNYGYTF. The V call is TRBV5-1, the J call TRBJ1-2; the match to TRBD1 covers 7 bases. The junction had 4 bases not matched to a gene; V was cut back by 5 bases and J by 0 bases. CDR1 and CDR2 from the germline V gene are SGHRS and YFSETQ. The CDR3 consists of 14 residues.

This clone was found a few times. This chain links TRBV7-9 with TRBJ1-4; D is uncertain. The length of the CDR3 is 13 residues. Per the germline V gene, CDR1 is SEHNR and CDR2 is FQNEAQ (reference sequence). The V and J ends lost 6 bases and 6 bases respectively, with 11 bases between them. The CDR3 loop reads CASRDRTDEKLFF. CDR3 nucleotide sequence: TGTGCCAGCAGAGACCGGACGGATGAAAAACTGTTTTTT.

This chain joins TRBV7-9 and TRBJ2-1; D uncertain. The V gene lost 1 base and the J gene lost 8 bases, with 15 bases spanning the gap. This CDR3 is 15 amino acids long. Germline loops: CDR1 SEHNR, CDR2 FQNEAQ (reference sequence). In nucleotides, the CDR3 is TGTGCCAGCAGCTTAGTGGTCCTAGGAATTCATGAGCAGTTCTTC. Protein sequence: CASSLVVLGIHEQFF.

The V call is TRBV3-1 (or the pseudogene TRBV3-2), the J call TRBJ1-4; no definite D call. V was shortened by 4 bases and J by 8 bases, with 14 bases between the two germline ends. The CDR3 has 14 amino acids. Germline V gene data show CDR1 as LGHDT and CDR2 as YNNKEL (reference sequence). The CDR3 here is CASSPRLDGEKLFF. The CDR3 bases are TGTGCCAGCAGCCCGAGATTGGACGGGGAAAAACTGTTTTTT.

The rearrangement joins TRBV5-1 to TRBJ2-1; D is uncertain. The V and J ends lost 0 bases and 4 bases respectively, with 11 bases between them. Germline CDR1 and CDR2: SGHRS and YFSETQ. The length of the CDR3 is 15 residues. This CDR3 is CASSLGVKLYNEQFF. The CDR3 DNA sequence: TGCGCCAGCAGCTTGGGGGTCAAGCTGTACAATGAGCAGTTCTTC. Together with reference TRBV5-1 and TRBJ2-1, the CDR3 gives the full variable domain: KAGVTQTPRYLIKTRGQQVTLSCSPISGHRSVSWYQQTPGQGLQFLFEYFSETQRNKGNFPGRFSGRQFSNSRSEMNVSTLELGDSALYLCASSLGVKLYNEQFFGPGTRLTVL.

The chain carries TRBV7-8 and TRBJ2-1; 11 nucleotides match TRBD2. The junction had 1 base not matched to a gene; V was cut back by 2 bases and J by 4 bases. This CDR3 is 15 amino acids long. Per the germline V gene, CDR1 is SGHVS and CDR2 is FQNEAQ. The CDR3 spells CASSLLAGGYNEQFF. The CDR3 region has the DNA TGTGCCAGCAGCTTACTAGCGGGGGGATACAATGAGCAGTTCTTC.

The CDR3 sequence: CANLNGSSNQPQHF. CDR3 DNA: TGTGCCAACCTAAACGGTTCTAGCAATCAGCCCCAGCATTTT. This chain joins TRBV6-4 and TRBJ1-5; D is unclear. The CDR3 runs 14 residues. V was cut by 10 bases and J by 0 bases, with 13 bases left in between. CDR1 and CDR2 (germline): MRHNA, SNTAGT.

This chain links TRBV6-2 or TRBV6-3 with TRBJ1-6; the D is unclear. Trimming removed 6 bases from V and 4 bases from J, with 19 bases in between. This CDR3 comprises 17 residues. Germline V gene data show CDR1 as MNHEY and CDR2 as SVGEGT. Here the CDR3 DNA reads TGTGCCAGCAGCCGTCGGCGCAAGGACGGATATAATTCACCCCTCCACTTT. Protein product: CASSRRRKDGYNSPLHF.